This TCR beta chain was captured by sequencing in a study of Graves' ophthalmopathy and Graves' hyperthyroidism. Whole-study findings and limits: In predicting ophthalmopathy progression, the model reached roughly 69% sensitivity and under 75% specificity.

Amplification targeted the TCR beta CDR3 regions, with RNA transcripts as the source material. An initial RT-PCR round employing HTBI primers preceded a second-round multiplex PCR. From the multiplex PCR reads, TCRdb called clonotypes with MiXCR, one entry per CDR3 protein. Among around 1,000,000 distinct CDR3 sequences listed, about 38% were seen once. This clonotype was seen many times. Antigen unknown. The TCR originated in an adult man with Graves' hyperthyroidism. The sequenced sample was peripheral blood or thyroid tissue (not recorded which).

CDR3 protein: CASSAGGGGPEQYF. CDR3 nucleotides: TGTGCCAGCAGCGCAGGGGGTGGCGGCCCCGAGCAGTACTTC. This chain connects TRBV9 to TRBJ2-7, with TRBD1 identical over 7 bases. Germline V gives CDR1 SGDLS, CDR2 YYNGEE. V was clipped by 3 bases and J by 6 bases; unmatched bases: 9. CDR3 size: 14 residues.